The source of this TCR beta chain is a study of T cell repertoires in ileal Crohn's disease. Whole-study context: Patients had a median 7.9-year disease duration, and about 36% were active smokers. All patients had surgery for stricturing (approximately 61%) or penetrating (39%) disease. About half of patients got postoperative therapy: approximately 12 thiopurines, fewer than 20 anti-TNF. Study-level results: Sorted CD8 T cells held more high-frequency clones than CD4.

The repertoire was sequenced with immunoSEQ multiplex PCR; TCRdb's copy has only in-frame clones and lacks some. The sample consists of about 14,000 clones, over 65% of them appearing once. This clone qualifies as medium-sized (0.01 to 0.1%). Its antigen is not known. This CDR3 spans 13 amino acids. Germline CDR1 and CDR2: LNHDA and SQIVND (reference sequence). J lost 6 bases, V lost 8 bases, and 7 bases had no gene match. This rearrangement joins TRBV19 to TRBJ1-1, with 9 bases lining up with TRBD1. Sequenced input: ileal tissue. The sequence was collected from an adult with Crohn's disease. DNA for the CDR3: TGTGCCAGTTCCGGACAGGGGTTCTCTGAAGCTTTCTTT. Translation: CASSGQGFSEAFF.